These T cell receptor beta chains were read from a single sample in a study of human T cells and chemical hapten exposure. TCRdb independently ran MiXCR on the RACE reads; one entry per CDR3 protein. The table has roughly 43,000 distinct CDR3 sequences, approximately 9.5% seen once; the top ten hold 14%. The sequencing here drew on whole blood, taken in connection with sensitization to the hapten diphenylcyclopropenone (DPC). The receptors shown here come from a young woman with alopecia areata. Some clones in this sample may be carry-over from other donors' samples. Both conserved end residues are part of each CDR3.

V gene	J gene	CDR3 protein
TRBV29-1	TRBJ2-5	CSVEGQGRENTQYF
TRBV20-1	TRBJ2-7	CSARTRGNYEQYF
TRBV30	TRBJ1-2	CAWSGLGTDEGYTF
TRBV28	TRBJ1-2	CASSNPRIF
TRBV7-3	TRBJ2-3	CASSLGTPGQPTPWGSTDTQYF
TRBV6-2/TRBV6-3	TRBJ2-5	CASSYGSLYQETQYF
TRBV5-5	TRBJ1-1	CASSLGTGVRTEAFF
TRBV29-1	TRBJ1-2	CSANAIRTGGGYTF
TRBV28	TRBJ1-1	CASSPNLGTVMNTEAFF
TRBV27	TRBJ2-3	CASSSIAGGTDTQYF
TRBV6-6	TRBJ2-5	CASRNLQGDQETQYF
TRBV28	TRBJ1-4	CASSYTGQPNEKLFF
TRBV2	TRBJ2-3	CASSQTGALDTQYF
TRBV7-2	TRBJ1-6	CASSLAPGQGAPLHF
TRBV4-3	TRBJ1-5	CASSQGWDQPQHF
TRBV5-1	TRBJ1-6	CASSQTGGYNSPLHF
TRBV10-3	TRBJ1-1	CAITEDTVNTEAFF
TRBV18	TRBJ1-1	CASSPRWGNSATEAFF
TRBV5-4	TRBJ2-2	CASSDFVNGGTGELFF
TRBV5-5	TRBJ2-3	CASSRTPGEQYF
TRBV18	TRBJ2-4	CASSPSTHQNIQYF
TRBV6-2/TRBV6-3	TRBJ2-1	CASSYALLAGVDNEQFF
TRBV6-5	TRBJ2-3	CASTRQRSLTDTQYF
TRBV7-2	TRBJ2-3	CASSLSGGANPDTQYF
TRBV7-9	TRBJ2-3	CASSWGLGIDTQYF
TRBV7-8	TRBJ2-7	CASSLRDEQYF
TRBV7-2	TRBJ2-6	CASSLRPGQGNSGANVLTF
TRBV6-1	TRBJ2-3	CASREVTDTQYF
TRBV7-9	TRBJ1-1	CASSLDPGGTEAFF
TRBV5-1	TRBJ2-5	CASSPSDRAPGRRETQYF
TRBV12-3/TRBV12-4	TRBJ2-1	CASSWAGTRRNEQFF
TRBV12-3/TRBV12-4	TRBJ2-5	CASSFRGGETQYF
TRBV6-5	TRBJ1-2	CASSRQGYYGYTF
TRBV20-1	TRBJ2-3	CSAKLAMVADTQYF
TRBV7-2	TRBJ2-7	CASSPRRQGWGEQYF
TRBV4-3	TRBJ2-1	CASSQDFRLAGLEQFF
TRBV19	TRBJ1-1	CASSIRVNTEAFF
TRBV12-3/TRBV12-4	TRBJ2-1	CASTLVLAGSRPVF
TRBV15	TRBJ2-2	CATIEVPEITGELFF
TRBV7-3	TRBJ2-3	CASSLIGAPSTDTQYF
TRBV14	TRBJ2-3	CASSLNGVLNTQYF
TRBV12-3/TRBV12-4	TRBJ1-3	CASSFGPSGNTIYF
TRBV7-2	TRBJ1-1	CASSFLSAGRTEAFF
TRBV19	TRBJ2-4	CASSSRTLGQGEHIQYF
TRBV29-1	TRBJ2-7	CSVVSGRGYEQYF
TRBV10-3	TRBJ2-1	CAISATGGNDNEQFF
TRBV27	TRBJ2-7	CASSMGQGFSEQYF
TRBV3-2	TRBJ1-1	CASSQDLGHQYEAFF
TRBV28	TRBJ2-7	CASSYGGGGLDEQYF
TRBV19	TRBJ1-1	CASRSGQSNTEAFF
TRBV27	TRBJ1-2	CASSSTHGGYTF
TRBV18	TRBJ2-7	CASSGAVGTYEQYF
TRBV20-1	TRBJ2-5	CSARDPGAGETQYF
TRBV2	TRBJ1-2	CASSGGPQGGYTF
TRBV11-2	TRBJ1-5	CASSLDGRGRGPQHF
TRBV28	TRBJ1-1	CASSRRSPVGEAFF
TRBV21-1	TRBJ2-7	CASSKGPRINEQYF
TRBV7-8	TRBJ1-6	CASSPAWRGSDSPLHF
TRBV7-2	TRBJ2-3	CASSLEGVADTQYF